One and the same sample provided the 21 T cell receptor beta chains below, sequenced in a study of cytomegalovirus exposure and HLA in healthy donors. Both 60 Vbeta primers and 13 Jbeta primers went into the PCR. Sequenced by immunoSEQ multiplex PCR; TCRdb stores in-frame clones only, minus some. The sample holds 150,000 to 250,000 clones, almost 85% seen once. The sequenced sample was PBMCs. Source of these receptors: a woman between 45 and 60 years old in good health and CMV-seronegative.

CDR3 nucleotides: TGTGCCAGTAGTATATCGTCCGTGACACCCTACAATGAGCAGTTCTTC. It specifies CASSISSVTPYNEQFF. This chain links TRBV19 with TRBJ2-1; no reliable D call. The germline V gene encodes CDR1 LNHDA and CDR2 SQIVND (reference sequence). Deletions cut 2 bases from V and 2 bases from J, with 13 bases between. The CDR3 is 16 amino acids.

The chain is built from TRBV7-9 and TRBJ1-3, with 7 nucleotides matching TRBD1. The CDR3 contains 16 residues. Germline CDR1 reads SEHNR; CDR2 reads FQNEAQ (reference sequence). Trimming cost V 4 bases and J 4 bases; bases outside gene matches: 10. This chain's CDR3 is CASSSPRDSAGNTIYF. CDR3 nucleotide sequence: TGTGCCAGCAGCTCCCCCCGGGACAGCGCCGGAAACACCATATATTTT.

This clone was counted only a few times. The chain couples TRBV7-2 to TRBJ1-5; 9 bases are a match to TRBD1. Trimming cost V 1 base and J 4 bases; bases outside gene matches: 5. This CDR3 comprises 16 residues. Germline-derived CDR1 and CDR2 are SGHTA and FQGNSA. The CDR3 protein is CASSLERTGANQPQHF. CDR3 coding DNA: TGTGCCAGCAGCTTAGAACGGACAGGGGCTAATCAGCCCCAGCATTTT.

The chain has TRBV5-8 and TRBJ2-1; TRBD1 is a possible D gene (5 bases). Trimming pared 4 bases from V and 0 bases from J, leaving 14 bases between. Germline loops: CDR1 SGHTS, CDR2 YDEGEE. The CDR3 runs 16 residues. In DNA form, the CDR3 reads TGTGCCAGCAGCCAGGGCAGTTTACGCTCCTACAATGAGCAGTTCTTC. Encoded protein: CASSQGSLRSYNEQFF.

The chain joins TRBV19 to TRBJ1-5, with TRBD1 identical over 7 bases. V lost 3 bases to trimming and J lost 2 bases; unmatched junction nucleotides: 4. The CDR3 length is 15 residues. Germline lookup yields CDR1 LNHDA and CDR2 SQIVND (reference sequence). The CDR3 reads CASSILDRGNQPQHF. The CDR3 DNA sequence: TGTGCCAGTAGTATTCTCGACAGGGGCAATCAGCCCCAGCATTTT.

The gene calls are TRBV5-1 and TRBJ1-2; D unresolved. CDR1 and CDR2 (germline): SGHRS, YFSETQ. The CDR3 extends over 14 amino acids. V dropped 1 base and J dropped 3 bases, with 10 bases sitting between them. The CDR3 nucleotides are TGCGCCAGCAGCTTGTCCCGGGTTGACTATGGCTACACCTTC. It is translated as CASSLSRVDYGYTF. Full variable domain (missing parts from reference TRBV5-1 and TRBJ1-2): KAGVTQTPRYLIKTRGQQVTLSCSPISGHRSVSWYQQTPGQGLQFLFEYFSETQRNKGNFPGRFSGRQFSNSRSEMNVSTLELGDSALYLCASSLSRVDYGYTFGSGTRLTVV.

V gene TRBV5-1 combines with J gene TRBJ1-1; no clear D. Germline V gene data show CDR1 as SGHRS and CDR2 as YFSETQ. This CDR3 region has 16 residues. Trimming left V 7 bases short and J 0 bases short, with 19 bases between. The CDR3 DNA reads TGCGCCAGCCAACGAGGACCCCCGACTATGAACACTGAAGCTTTCTTT. Protein: CASQRGPPTMNTEAFF.

Here the CDR3 reads CASSQDLWGFGSGTGELFF. The CDR3 DNA sequence: TGTGCCAGCAGCCAAGATCTTTGGGGATTTGGGAGCGGCACCGGGGAGCTGTTTTTT. The rearrangement links TRBV4-2 to TRBJ2-2, with D possibly matching TRBD2 (5 bases). Trimming took 0 bases from V and 4 from J, leaving 21 bases between them. The CDR3 totals 19 residues. Per the germline V gene, CDR1 is LGHNA and CDR2 is YNFKEQ.

The chain employs TRBV28 and TRBJ1-5, with TRBD1 matching over 7 bases. Germline loops: CDR1 MDHEN, CDR2 SYDVKM. The CDR3 runs to 15 residues. V lost 6 bases and J lost 1; bases outside the gene matches: 6. Here the CDR3 reads CASSPGGSSNQPQHF. The CDR3 region has the DNA TGTGCCAGCAGCCCAGGGGGGTCGAGCAATCAGCCCCAGCATTTT.

The V and J genes are TRBV30 and TRBJ2-1, with TRBD1 identical over 10 bases. Unmatched junction bases numbered 1, after V lost 2 bases and J lost 9 bases. There are 12 residues in the CDR3. The germline V gene has CDR1 GTSNPN and CDR2 SVGIG (reference sequence). Here the CDR3 reads CAWSRDRGEQFF. The CDR3, as DNA: TGTGCCTGGAGTAGGGACAGGGGTGAGCAGTTCTTC.

The chain links TRBV7-2 to TRBJ2-2; 14 nucleotides match TRBD2. Germline V gene data show CDR1 as SGHTA and CDR2 as FQGNSA. Trimming removed 4 bases from V and 6 bases from J; junction bases left unmatched: 1. The CDR3 contains 15 residues. For the CDR3, the DNA is TGTGCCAGCAGCTGGGGACTAGCGGGAGCCGGGGAGCTGTTTTTT. Residues: CASSWGLAGAGELFF.

The chain recombines TRBV5-1 with TRBJ2-5; TRBD2 aligns across 12 bases. This CDR3 spans 18 amino acids. Germline lookup yields CDR1 SGHRS and CDR2 YFSETQ. V lost 0 bases, J lost 5 bases, and 11 bases stayed unmatched. CDR3 region: CASSLVGLAGPSRETQYF. The CDR3, as DNA: TGCGCCAGCAGCTTGGTCGGACTAGCGGGACCTTCAAGGGAGACCCAGTACTTC.

In this sample, this clone turned up once. The chain combines TRBV28 with TRBJ1-3, with D uncertain. Germline assignment: CDR1 MDHEN and CDR2 SYDVKM. This CDR3 is 16 amino acids long. The V end was cut by 8 bases, the J end by 1 base, with 18 bases between. CDR3 DNA sequence: TGTGCCAGCGCAGCCCCGACGGGATCATCTGGAAACACCATATATTTT. It codes for CASAAPTGSSGNTIYF.

The V call is TRBV28, the J call TRBJ1-5, with D perhaps matching TRBD1 (6 bases). From germline, CDR1 is MDHEN and CDR2 SYDVKM. The CDR3 is 16 residues long. V was trimmed by 7 bases and J by 4 bases, leaving 20 bases between them. CDR3 in DNA: TGTGCCAGCACCCTAGGGGGGGGGAATTGGAATCAGCCCCAGCATTTT. Protein: CASTLGGGNWNQPQHF.

In this sample, this clone turned up once. The CDR3, as DNA: TGTGCCAGCAAGGGAAATCGGGGGACCTACGAGCAGTACTTC. Amino acids: CASKGNRGTYEQYF. The chain has TRBV2 and TRBJ2-7; a possible D gene is TRBD2 (6 bases). Germline CDR1 SNHLY, CDR2 FYNNEI. The CDR3 sequence is 14 residues long. Trimming shortened V by 7 bases and J by 2 bases, and 15 bases separated the two germline ends.

This clone was seen just once. The chain has TRBV7-6 and TRBJ2-1; D is unclear. CDR3 length equals 13 residues. Germline V gene data show CDR1 as SGHVS and CDR2 as FNYEAQ. The V gene lost 5 bases and the J gene lost 10 bases, with 15 bases spanning the gap. The CDR3 reads CASSPDQRGEQFF. Here the CDR3 DNA reads TGTGCCAGCAGCCCTGATCAGCGTGGGGAGCAGTTCTTC.

The rearrangement joins TRBV29-1 to TRBJ2-7; 7 bases are shared with TRBD1. The trim removed 8 bases at V and 5 bases at J, leaving 12 bases unmatched. Looked up from germline, CDR1 is SQVTM and CDR2 is ANQGSEA. The CDR3 loop spans 13 amino acids. CDR3: CSSRGRGINEQYF. The CDR3 coding sequence is TGCAGCTCGAGAGGCAGGGGGATCAACGAGCAGTACTTC.

This clone has more than one count but fewer than ten. This rearrangement joins TRBV6-5 to TRBJ2-7; TRBD1 might be the D (6 bases). This CDR3 has 11 residues. Germline V gene data show CDR1 as MNHEY and CDR2 as SVGAGI. Between the trimmed V and J ends, which lost 8 bases and 5 bases, there was a span of 10 bases. The CDR3 DNA is TGTGCCAGCGAGGACAGTAACGAGCAGTACTTC. Residues: CASEDSNEQYF.

This clone was found once. The CDR3 region has the DNA TGTGCCAGCAGTTCGGGACAAACTTTTAGGGAGCAGTACTTC. Protein sequence: CASSSGQTFREQYF. The chain links TRBV27 to TRBJ2-7; perhaps TRBD1 as D (6 bases). The V and J ends lost 4 bases and 7 bases respectively, with 17 bases between them. The CDR3 is 14 amino acids. Looked up from germline, CDR1 is MNHEY and CDR2 is SMNVEV (reference sequence).

V and J are TRBV6-1 and TRBJ2-7; 9 bases are shared with TRBD1. Germline CDR1 and CDR2: MNHNS and SASEGT. The CDR3 extends over 14 amino acids. Germline trimming cut 6 bases from V and 3 bases from J; bases unmatched to any gene: 6. The CDR3 region is CASRTGTGFYEQYF. The DNA for the CDR3 is TGTGCCAGCAGAACAGGGACAGGGTTCTACGAGCAGTACTTC.

This clone was seen a handful of times. The J gene is TRBJ1-2, the V gene TRBV18; 8 positions match TRBD1. CDR3 length: 14 amino acids. Unmatched junction bases numbered 8, after V lost 3 bases and J lost 8 bases. Germline V gene sequence: CDR1 KGHSH, CDR2 LQKENI. CDR3 coding DNA: TGTGCCAGCTCACCCGGGACAGGTACGGAAGGCTACACCTTC. It translates to CASSPGTGTEGYTF.